This T cell receptor beta chain was identified during a study of T cells after yellow fever vaccination. Whole-study results and caveats: Booster samples showed a return of most primary-vaccination clones (roughly 96% CD4, 70% to 90% CD8). In FACS-sorted repertoires, abundant clonotypes from the bulk population could appear as contaminants. Clonotype sharing between CD4 and CD8 compartments was small.

The CDR3 contains 14 residues. Trimming removed 2 bases from V and 5 bases from J; junction bases left unmatched: 5. The germline V gene has CDR1 GTSNPN and CDR2 SVGIG (reference sequence). They built TCR cDNA with 5'RACE template switching, a step that put in a universal primer site and UMIs. TCRdb reanalysed the 5' RACE reads using MiXCR and keeps one entry per CDR3 protein. The sample consists of fewer than 400,000 distinct CDR3 sequences, more than 5.5% of them appearing once. This clonotype occurred a few times. What it recognizes is unknown. The rearrangement joins TRBV30 to TRBJ2-3; the match to TRBD2 covers 9 bases. The sequenced sample was PBMCs, obtained 5 days after the yellow fever booster vaccination. This receptor was obtained from a man aged 25 to 45 who received the YFV17D yellow fever vaccine. In nucleotides, the CDR3 is TGTGCCTGGAGTTCAGCGGGGGGTGAAGATACGCAGTATTTT. Residues: CAWSSAGGEDTQYF. The entire variable domain, with the rest obtained from reference TRBV30 and TRBJ2-3, is as follows: SQTIHQWPATLVQPVGSPLSLECTVEGTSNPNLYWYRQAAGRGLQLLFYSVGIGQISSEVPQNLSASRPQDRQFILSSKKLLLSDSGFYLCAWSSAGGEDTQYFGPGTRLTVL.